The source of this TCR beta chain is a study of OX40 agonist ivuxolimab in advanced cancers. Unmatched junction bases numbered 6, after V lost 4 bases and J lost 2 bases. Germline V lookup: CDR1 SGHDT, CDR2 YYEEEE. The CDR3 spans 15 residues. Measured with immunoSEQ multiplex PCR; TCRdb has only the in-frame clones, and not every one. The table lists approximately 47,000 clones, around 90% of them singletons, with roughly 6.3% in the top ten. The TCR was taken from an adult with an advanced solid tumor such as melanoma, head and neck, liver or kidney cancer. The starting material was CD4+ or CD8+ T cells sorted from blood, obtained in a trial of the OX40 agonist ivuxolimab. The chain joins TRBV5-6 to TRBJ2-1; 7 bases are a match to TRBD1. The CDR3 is CASSLETGTYNEQFF. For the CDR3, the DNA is TGTGCCAGCAGCCTCGAGACAGGGACCTACAATGAGCAGTTCTTC.